This T cell receptor beta chain originates from a study of T-cell reconstitution after alpha-beta-depleted transplantation in children. General study results and limits: Surviving recipient T cells and thymic progenitors produced the high day-60 TCRbeta diversity seen in some patients.

This clonotype showed up many times. What it recognizes is unknown. Unique molecular identifiers tagged the TCRbeta library. TCRdb recomputed calls from the PCR reads with MiXCR, one row per CDR3 protein. The sample holds hundreds of thousands of distinct CDR3 sequences, around 23% seen once. With 3 bases removed from V and 2 bases from J, the gap between germline ends came to 14 bases. The CDR3 totals 14 residues. Germline lookup yields CDR1 SQVTM and CDR2 ANQGSEA. The receptor was isolated from a boy under two years old who had a stem cell transplant for acute myeloid leukemia, so the T cells may come from the graft donor. V usage is TRBV29-1 and J usage is TRBJ2-7; D unresolved. Sequenced material: PBMCs, mostly from graft donor cells, taken 360 days after TCRalphabeta/CD19-depleted stem cell transplant. Here the CDR3 reads CSVEGGTPTYEQYF. DNA of the CDR3: TGCAGCGTTGAGGGCGGCACTCCTACCTACGAGCAGTACTTC.